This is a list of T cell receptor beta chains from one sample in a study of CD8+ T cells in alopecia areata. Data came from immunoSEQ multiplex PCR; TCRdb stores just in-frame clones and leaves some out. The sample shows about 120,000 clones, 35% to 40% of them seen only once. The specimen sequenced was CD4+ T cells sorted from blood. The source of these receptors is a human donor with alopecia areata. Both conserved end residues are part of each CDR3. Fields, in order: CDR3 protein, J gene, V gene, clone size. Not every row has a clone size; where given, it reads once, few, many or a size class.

CDR3aa: CASSPLETGYEQYF
j_gene: TRBJ2-7
v_gene: TRBV18
abundance: few

CDR3aa: CASRRDRQAGANVLTF
j_gene: TRBJ2-6
v_gene: TRBV28
abundance: .

CDR3aa: CSALSGVKLFF
j_gene: TRBJ1-4
v_gene: TRBV29-1
abundance: .

CDR3aa: CASGAGNYEQYF
j_gene: TRBJ2-7
v_gene: TRBV9
abundance: .

CDR3aa: CASSDQSTDTQYF
j_gene: TRBJ2-3
v_gene: TRBV6-4
abundance: few

CDR3aa: CASSPPGWNEQYF
j_gene: TRBJ2-7
v_gene: TRBV18
abundance: .

CDR3aa: CAWRTRWGTDTQYF
j_gene: TRBJ2-3
v_gene: TRBV30
abundance: .

CDR3aa: CASLGQGAQCETQYF
j_gene: TRBJ2-5
v_gene: TRBV7-3
abundance: .

CDR3aa: CASSLVSGIHQPQHF
j_gene: TRBJ1-5
v_gene: TRBV7-2
abundance: .

CDR3aa: CSVAPQTGGAYEQYF
j_gene: TRBJ2-7
v_gene: TRBV29-1
abundance: .

CDR3aa: CASWGQSDGTDTQYF
j_gene: TRBJ2-3
v_gene: TRBV28
abundance: .

CDR3aa: CASSRVGFEQYF
j_gene: TRBJ2-7
v_gene: TRBV5-1
abundance: .

CDR3aa: CASSPPSRGNTEAFF
j_gene: TRBJ1-1
v_gene: TRBV18
abundance: .

CDR3aa: CASSPGAALAKNIQYF
j_gene: TRBJ2-4
v_gene: TRBV11-2
abundance: .

CDR3aa: CASSQRGSSYNEQFF
j_gene: TRBJ2-1
v_gene: TRBV7-9
abundance: .

CDR3aa: CAWSREPNQPQHF
j_gene: TRBJ1-5
v_gene: TRBV30
abundance: .

CDR3aa: CACPDREYRYTF
j_gene: TRBJ1-2
v_gene: TRBV30
abundance: .

CDR3aa: CASSQDRVRDTQYF
j_gene: TRBJ2-3
v_gene: TRBV23-1
abundance: few

CDR3aa: CASSLPPKETQYF
j_gene: TRBJ2-5
v_gene: TRBV5-1
abundance: .

CDR3aa: CASSRGTGRQETQYF
j_gene: TRBJ2-5
v_gene: TRBV7-9
abundance: .

CDR3aa: CSVGRGGNQPQHF
j_gene: TRBJ1-5
v_gene: TRBV29-1
abundance: .

CDR3aa: CASSQDQATSGANVLTF
j_gene: TRBJ2-6
v_gene: TRBV4-2
abundance: .

CDR3aa: CASSRDRGKETQYF
j_gene: TRBJ2-5
v_gene: TRBV7-2
abundance: .

CDR3aa: CASSQDVRTDYGYTF
j_gene: TRBJ1-2
v_gene: TRBV4-3
abundance: .

CDR3aa: CASSSSPGNEQYF
j_gene: TRBJ2-7
v_gene: TRBV9
abundance: .

CDR3aa: CSVGQGGDTQYF
j_gene: TRBJ2-3
v_gene: TRBV29-1
abundance: .

CDR3aa: CASSLGTALSQETQYF
j_gene: TRBJ2-5
v_gene: TRBV11-2
abundance: .

CDR3aa: CASSQDWEQPQHF
j_gene: TRBJ1-5
v_gene: TRBV4-2
abundance: .

CDR3aa: CSVEQGSGNTIYF
j_gene: TRBJ1-3
v_gene: TRBV29-1
abundance: .

CDR3aa: CSVTGPFDGYTF
j_gene: TRBJ1-2
v_gene: TRBV29-1
abundance: few

CDR3aa: CASSGGRGNQPQHF
j_gene: TRBJ1-5
v_gene: TRBV2
abundance: .

CDR3aa: CAWGTGGSYGYTF
j_gene: TRBJ1-2
v_gene: TRBV30
abundance: .

CDR3aa: CASRRDRQETQYF
j_gene: TRBJ2-5
v_gene: TRBV2
abundance: .

CDR3aa: CASSRPPNTDTQYF
j_gene: TRBJ2-3
v_gene: TRBV27
abundance: .

CDR3aa: CSAVLTVPYEQYF
j_gene: TRBJ2-7
v_gene: TRBV29-1
abundance: .

CDR3aa: CASSALAGGATGELFF
j_gene: TRBJ2-2
v_gene: TRBV25-1
abundance: .

CDR3aa: CASSGTGGQGPQHF
j_gene: TRBJ1-5
v_gene: TRBV2
abundance: .

CDR3aa: CSVLGGLGYTF
j_gene: TRBJ1-2
v_gene: TRBV29-1
abundance: few

CDR3aa: CASSVSSETGETQYF
j_gene: TRBJ2-5
v_gene: TRBV9
abundance: .

CDR3aa: CASSLGQPNTEAFF
j_gene: TRBJ1-1
v_gene: TRBV5-1
abundance: few

CDR3aa: CSVGRTGGNEKLFF
j_gene: TRBJ1-4
v_gene: TRBV29-1
abundance: .

CDR3aa: CSVEADRGAPLHF
j_gene: TRBJ1-6
v_gene: TRBV29-1
abundance: few

CDR3aa: CASSFDHRRGASSYEQYF
j_gene: TRBJ2-7
v_gene: TRBV7-2
abundance: once